The TCR beta chain under discussion was sequenced for a study of cytomegalovirus exposure and HLA in healthy donors. Study overall: In an earlier analysis, some 110 million unique TCR beta sequences were found from about 180 million T cells. HLA-typed donors were the source of some 80 million unique TCRs, which an early data release held. Points from the study as a whole: Immune exposure data for these donors was limited to CMV serostatus.

The PCR contained 60 Vbeta and 13 Jbeta primers. Clones were sequenced by immunoSEQ multiplex PCR, and TCRdb holds only the in-frame ones, with some missing. The sample holds about 200,000 clones; approximately 80% are singletons and the top ten take 2.9%. Looked up from germline, CDR1 is SGHTA and CDR2 is FQGNSA. The CDR3 runs to 16 residues. V was pared by 3 bases and J by 8 bases, with 13 bases of the junction left unmatched. As to this clone: Its target is unknown.

The TCR sequence derives from a man aged 25-45 years in good health and CMV-seronegative. This chain uses TRBV7-2 with TRBJ1-2, with 9 bases fitting TRBD1. Sequenced input: PBMCs. The CDR3: CASSFHRGRFSGGYTF. As DNA, the CDR3 is TGTGCCAGCAGCTTCCACAGGGGGCGCTTTTCCGGAGGCTACACCTTC.